The 5 T cell receptor beta chains listed next were all sequenced from one sample in a study of blood T cell repertoires in COVID-19. Produced via immunoSEQ multiplex PCR; TCRdb's table is partial and in-frame only. The sample yields tens of thousands of clones, about 79% seen once. The sample taken for sequencing was peripheral blood. The source is an older woman with acute or convalescent COVID-19.

The chain is built from TRBV5-4 and TRBJ1-5, with D possibly TRBD1 on 5 matching bases. V was pared by 0 bases and J by 7 bases, with 11 bases between. Germline CDR1 is SGHNT and CDR2 is YYREEE (reference sequence). This CDR3 spans 14 amino acids. As DNA, the CDR3 is TGTGCCAGCAGCTTGGAAGGGGTTGGGCAGCCCCAGCATTTT. Protein: CASSLEGVGQPQHF. Full variable domain (missing parts from reference TRBV5-4 and TRBJ1-5): ETGVTQSPTHLIKTRGQQVTLRCSSQSGHNTVSWYQQALGQGPQFIFQYYREEENGRGNFPPRFSGLQFPNYSSELNVNALELDDSALYLCASSLEGVGQPQHFGDGTRLSIL.

V gene TRBV19 combines with J gene TRBJ1-4; D call uncertain. Germline CDR1 and CDR2: LNHDA and SQIVND (reference sequence). Trimming took off 8 bases at V and 1 base at J, with 11 bases between the two ends. The length of the CDR3 is 14 residues. CDR3 sequence: CASGTVLTNEKLFF. Here the CDR3 DNA reads TGTGCCAGTGGAACAGTCCTAACTAATGAAAAACTGTTTTTT.

The chain has TRBV6-6 and TRBJ1-1; D may be TRBD1 (5 bases). The CDR3 extends over 15 amino acids. In germline, CDR1 is MNHNY, CDR2 SVGAGI (reference sequence). V lost 6 bases and J lost 4, with 18 bases in between. CDR3 in amino acids: CASSEMGLRGTEAFF. In DNA form, the CDR3 reads TGTGCCAGCAGCGAGATGGGACTCCGGGGCACTGAAGCTTTCTTT.

The chain's CDR3 is CASSLTPAGNTIYF. The CDR3 DNA sequence: TGCGCCAGCAGCTTGACTCCCGCAGGAAACACCATATATTTT. This chain uses TRBV5-1 with TRBJ1-3, with unresolved D. CDR1 is SGHRS and CDR2 is YFSETQ in the germline V gene. The CDR3 is made up of 14 amino acids. V was trimmed by 1 base and J by 4 bases, leaving 9 bases between them.

The chain links TRBV28 to TRBJ1-3, with 11 bases fitting TRBD1. From germline, CDR1 is MDHEN and CDR2 SYDVKM. V gave up 6 bases and J gave up 8 bases; unmatched junction bases: 3. This CDR3 comprises 13 residues. CDR3 protein: CASRSGQGDTIYF. The CDR3 coding sequence is TGTGCCAGCAGATCGGGACAGGGGGACACCATATATTTT.